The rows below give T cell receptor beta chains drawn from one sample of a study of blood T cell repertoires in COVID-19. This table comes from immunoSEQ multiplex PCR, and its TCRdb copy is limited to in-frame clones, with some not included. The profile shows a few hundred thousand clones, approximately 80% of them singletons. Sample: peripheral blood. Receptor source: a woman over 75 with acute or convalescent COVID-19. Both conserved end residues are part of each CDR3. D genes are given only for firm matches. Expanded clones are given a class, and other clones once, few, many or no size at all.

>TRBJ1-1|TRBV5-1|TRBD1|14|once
CASSLGDRGTEAFF
TGCGCCAGCAGCTTGGGGGACAGGGGCACTGAAGCTTTCTTT
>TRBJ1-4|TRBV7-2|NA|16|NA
CASSQGTGGTNEKLFF
TGTGCCAGCAGCCAGGGGACGGGAGGAACTAATGAAAAACTGTTTTTT
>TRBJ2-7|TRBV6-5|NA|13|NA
CASSYSRTYEQYF
TGTGCCAGCAGTTACTCGAGGACCTACGAGCAGTACTTC
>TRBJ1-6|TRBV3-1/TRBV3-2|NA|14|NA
CASSLAGPHSPLHF
TGTGCCAGCAGCCTGGCAGGGCCGCATTCACCCCTCCACTTT
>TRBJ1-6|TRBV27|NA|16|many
CASSLSGSGYNSPLHF
TGTGCCAGCAGTTTAAGCGGGTCAGGGTATAATTCACCCCTCCACTTT
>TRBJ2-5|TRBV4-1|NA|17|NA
CASSQDYGQGAQETQYF
TGCGCCAGCAGCCAAGATTATGGCCAGGGCGCGCAAGAGACCCAGTACTTC
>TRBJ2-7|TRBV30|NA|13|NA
CAWTRDIIYEQYF
TGTGCCTGGACACGGGACATAATCTACGAGCAGTACTTC
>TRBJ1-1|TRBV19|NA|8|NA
CASGEAFF
TGTGCCAGCGGTGAAGCTTTCTTT
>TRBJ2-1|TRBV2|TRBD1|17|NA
CASSVSPPGQAYNEQFF
TGTGCCAGCAGTGTATCCCCCCCGGGACAGGCGTACAATGAGCAGTTCTTC
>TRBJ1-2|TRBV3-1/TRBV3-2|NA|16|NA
CASSQELRGQIYGYTF
TGTGCCAGCAGCCAAGAGTTACGGGGTCAAATCTATGGCTACACCTTC
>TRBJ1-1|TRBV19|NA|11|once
CASSRDTEAFF
TGTGCCAGTAGTCGGGACACTGAAGCTTTCTTT
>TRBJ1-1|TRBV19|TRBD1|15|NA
CASSIQQGVNTEAFF
TGTGCCAGTAGTATACAACAGGGGGTGAACACTGAAGCTTTCTTT
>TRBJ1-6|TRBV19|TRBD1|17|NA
CASRIGTGSSYNSPLHF
TGTGCCAGTAGGATCGGGACAGGGAGCTCCTATAATTCACCCCTCCACTTT
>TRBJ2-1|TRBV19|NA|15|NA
CASSIGLQAGDEQFF
TGTGCCAGTAGTATCGGATTACAGGCTGGCGATGAGCAGTTCTTC
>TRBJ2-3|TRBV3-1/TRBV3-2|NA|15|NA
CASSQGLVRADTQYF
TGTGCCAGCAGCCAAGGACTAGTCCGGGCAGATACGCAGTATTTT
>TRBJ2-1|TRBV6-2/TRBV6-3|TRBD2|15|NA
CASSERGGPWNEQFF
TGTGCCAGCAGTGAGCGGGGGGGCCCGTGGAATGAGCAGTTCTTC
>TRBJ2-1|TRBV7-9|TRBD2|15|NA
CASSLASGRSNEQFF
TGTGCCAGCAGCTTAGCTAGCGGGAGAAGCAATGAGCAGTTCTTC
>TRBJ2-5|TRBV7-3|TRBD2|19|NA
CASSSGLLPTSGDRETQYF
TGTGCCAGCAGCTCGGGCCTACTGCCGACTAGCGGGGATCGGGAGACCCAGTACTTC